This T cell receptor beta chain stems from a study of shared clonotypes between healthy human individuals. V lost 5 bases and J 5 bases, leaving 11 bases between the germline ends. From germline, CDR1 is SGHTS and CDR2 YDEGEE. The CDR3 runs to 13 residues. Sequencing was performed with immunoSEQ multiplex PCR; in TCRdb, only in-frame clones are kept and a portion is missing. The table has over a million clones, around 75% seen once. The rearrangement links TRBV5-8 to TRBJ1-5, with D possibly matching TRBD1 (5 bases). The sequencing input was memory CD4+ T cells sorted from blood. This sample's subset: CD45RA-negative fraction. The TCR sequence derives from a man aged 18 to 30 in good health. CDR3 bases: TGTGCCAGCAGTCGGGGCCTTTATCAGCCCCAGCATTTT. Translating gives CASSRGLYQPQHF.